These 21 T cell receptor beta chains originate from one sample sequenced in a study of shared clonotypes between healthy human individuals. Clones were read by immunoSEQ multiplex PCR, and TCRdb kept only the in-frame ones, dropping some. The data contain about 1 million clones, roughly 75% of them seen just once; the ten biggest clones take up approximately 1.5%. The sequencing sample was made of memory CD4+ T cells sorted from blood. Indicated subset: CD45RA-negative fraction. These TCRs come from a man younger than 35 in good health.

This chain joins TRBV6-1 and TRBJ2-7, with TRBD1 identical over 7 bases. V gave up 7 bases and J gave up 4 bases; unmatched junction bases: 10. Germline V CDR1 and CDR2: MNHNS, SASEGT. This CDR3 has 14 amino acids. In DNA, the CDR3 is TGTGCCAGCAAATCGGGACAGAGGGCGTACGAGCAGTACTTC. Translation gives CASKSGQRAYEQYF.

The V and J genes are TRBV19 and TRBJ1-4, with D perhaps TRBD1 (6 bases). Germline loops: CDR1 LNHDA, CDR2 SQIVND (reference sequence). This CDR3 spans 13 amino acids. The V and J ends lost 6 bases and 8 bases respectively, with 13 bases between them. CDR3 residues: CASRRGAGEKLFF. The CDR3 bases are TGTGCCAGTAGGAGGGGGGCCGGCGAAAAACTGTTTTTT.

As concerns this clone: Different DNA sequences within this sample yield the same CDR3. The gene calls are TRBV7-9 and TRBJ1-1; tentatively, D is TRBD1 (5 bases). The CDR3 contains 12 residues. Trimming cost V 5 bases and J 8 bases, with 12 bases left between them. CDR1 and CDR2 from the germline V gene are SEHNR and FQNEAQ (reference sequence). CDR3 sequence: CASSRGTPEAFF. The CDR3 DNA sequence: TGTGCCAGCAGCCGCGGGACCCCAGAAGCTTTCTTT. The full variable domain, completed using reference TRBV7-9 and TRBJ1-1, is DTGVSQNPRHKITKRGQNVTFRCDPISEHNRLYWYRQTLGQGPEFLTYFQNEAQLEKSRLLSDRFSAERPKGSFSTLEIQRTEQGDSAMYLCASSRGTPEAFFGQGTRLTVV.

This clone showed up just once. This chain joins TRBV7-2 and TRBJ1-1; TRBD1 matches 7 bases. Germline assignment: CDR1 SGHTA and CDR2 FQGNSA. The V and J ends lost 5 bases and 5 bases, in that order; junction bases with no gene match: 14. This CDR3 has 16 amino acids. CDR3 protein: CASSQGSMRGRTEAFF. The CDR3, as DNA: TGTGCCAGCAGCCAAGGGAGTATGAGGGGGCGGACTGAAGCTTTCTTT. The full variable domain, with the rest looked up from reference TRBV7-2 and TRBJ1-1, is GAGVSQSPSNKVTEKGKDVELRCDPISGHTALYWYRQSLGQGLEFLIYFQGNSAPDKSGLPSDRFSAERTGGSVSTLTIQRTQQEDSAVYLCASSQGSMRGRTEAFFGQGTRLTVV.

The V call is TRBV10-1, the J call TRBJ2-3, with 9 bases lining up with TRBD2. The ends lost 2 bases at V and 11 bases at J; junction bases unmatched: 8. CDR1 is WNHNN, CDR2 SYGVQD, per germline (reference sequence). This CDR3 comprises 14 residues. The CDR3 DNA is TGCGCCAGCAGTGAGAGTAGCGGGAGCCCCTGGCAGTATTTT. It encodes CASSESSGSPWQYF.

As for this clone: Other DNA sequences of this sample code for an identical CDR3. The chain is built from TRBV2 and TRBJ2-7; D is ambiguous. V shed 4 bases and J shed 3 bases, with 4 bases lying between them. The germline gives CDR1 SNHLY, CDR2 FYNNEI. CDR3 length equals 11 residues. CDR3 region: CASSGGYEQYF. The CDR3 nucleotides are TGTGCCAGCAGTGGGGGCTACGAGCAGTACTTC.

To note about this clone: A read error is the likely source, as a far larger clone sits one nucleotide away. Other DNA sequences in the same sample also yield this CDR3. In DNA form, the CDR3 reads TGTGCCAGCAGCTTCCAGGCGAACACTGAAGCTTTCTTT. Translating gives CASSFQANTEAFF. The chain carries TRBV7-9 and TRBJ1-1; no clear D gene. Germline lookup yields CDR1 SEHNR and CDR2 FQNEAQ (reference sequence). The CDR3 has 13 amino acids. With 3 bases removed from V and 1 base from J, the gap between germline ends came to 6 bases.

As to this clone: This clone may be a read error of a much larger clone one base away. The same CDR3 is also encoded by other DNA sequences in this sample. The CDR3 DNA reads as TGTGCCAGCAGCTTAGGCAATGAGCAGTTCTTC. Encoded protein: CASSLGNEQFF. The chain joins TRBV7-2 to TRBJ2-1; unclear D gene. The CDR3 runs to 11 residues. Germline V gene sequence: CDR1 SGHTA, CDR2 FQGNSA. Trimming pared 1 base from V and 6 bases from J, leaving 1 base between.

The V gene is TRBV6-5, the J gene TRBJ1-2; 9 nucleotides match TRBD1. The CDR3 is 15 residues long. Per the germline V gene, CDR1 is MNHEY and CDR2 is SVGAGI. J was trimmed by 5 bases and V by 2 bases; bases with no gene match: 6. The CDR3 DNA reads TGTGCCAGCAGTTACCAACAGGGGGCAGGGTATGGCTACACCTTC. Its protein product is CASSYQQGAGYGYTF.

The V call is TRBV18, the J call TRBJ2-2, with D perhaps TRBD2 (6 bases). V was pared by 7 bases and J by 4 bases, with 13 bases between. The CDR3 sequence is 14 residues long. The germline V gene encodes CDR1 KGHSH and CDR2 LQKENI. The CDR3 loop is CASLEGVVTGELFF. DNA for the CDR3: TGTGCCAGCTTGGAGGGCGTCGTCACCGGGGAGCTGTTTTTT. Together with reference TRBV18 and TRBJ2-2, the CDR3 gives the full variable domain: NAGVMQNPRHLVRRRGQEARLRCSPMKGHSHVYWYRQLPEEGLKFMVYLQKENIIDESGMPKERFSAEFPKEGPSILRIQQVVRGDSAAYFCASLEGVVTGELFFGEGSRLTVL.

The chain combines TRBV29-1 with TRBJ1-1, with a weak D call TRBD1 (5 bases). V shed 7 bases and J shed 8 bases, with 17 bases lying between them. The CDR3 is 12 amino acids. Germline CDR1 and CDR2: SQVTM and ANQGSEA. The CDR3 nucleotides are TGCAGCGCCGGTGGGGGTTTCCAAGAAGCTTTCTTT. Protein sequence: CSAGGGFQEAFF.

This clone has just a few counts. The genes are TRBV4-2 and TRBJ1-3; D call uncertain. Trimming removed 0 bases from V and 0 bases from J, with 6 bases in between. This CDR3 region has 15 residues. Germline V gene lookup returns CDR1 LGHNA and CDR2 YNFKEQ. The CDR3 coding sequence is TGTGCCAGCAGCCAAGAAGGGTCCTCTGGAAACACCATATATTTT. Its translation is CASSQEGSSGNTIYF.

The chain uses TRBV6-1 and TRBJ1-5; D remains unclear. The CDR3 has 15 residues. V was pared by 7 bases and J by 2 bases, with 15 bases between. Germline lookup yields CDR1 MNHNS and CDR2 SASEGT. CDR3 sequence reads: CASIKAGGGNQPQHF. The DNA of the CDR3 is TGTGCCAGCATCAAAGCGGGAGGAGGCAATCAGCCCCAGCATTTT.

V is TRBV19 and J is TRBJ1-1; D is unresolved. Trimming took 8 bases from V and 4 from J, leaving 14 bases between them. Germline-derived CDR1 and CDR2 are LNHDA and SQIVND (reference sequence). The CDR3 runs to 13 residues. The CDR3 region is CASPPSDGTEAFF. CDR3 coding DNA: TGTGCCAGTCCTCCCTCCGACGGCACTGAAGCTTTCTTT.

The CDR3: CASVGTVNTPGTLAYEQYF. CDR3 DNA: TGTGCCAGCGTCGGGACAGTTAATACCCCCGGGACCCTAGCCTACGAGCAGTACTTC. The V call is TRBV7-2, the J call TRBJ2-7, with 7 bases matching TRBD1. This CDR3 is 19 amino acids long. CDR1 and CDR2 from the germline V gene are SGHTA and FQGNSA. Trimming at V came to 8 bases and at J to 2 bases, leaving 24 bases not matched to a gene.

The chain couples TRBV28 to TRBJ2-2, with D maybe TRBD2 (5 bases). CDR1 and CDR2 from the germline V gene are MDHEN and SYDVKM. The CDR3 covers 12 residues. The V end was cut by 11 bases, the J end by 1 base, with 8 bases between. The DNA for the CDR3 is TGTGCCCTCCGGGGGAACACCGGGGAGCTGTTTTTT. Translation gives CALRGNTGELFF.

This chain uses TRBV7-9 with TRBJ1-3; D might be TRBD1 (5 bases). Per germline, CDR1 SEHNR and CDR2 FQNEAQ (reference sequence). The V end lost 7 bases, the J end lost 4 bases, and 11 bases lay between the germline ends. The CDR3 has 13 amino acids. The CDR3 protein is CASIQGFGNTIYF. CDR3 nucleotides: TGTGCCAGCATTCAGGGTTTCGGAAACACCATATATTTT.

The CDR3 protein is CASSLVQRNTEAFF. CDR3 nucleotide sequence: TGTGCCAGCAGTTTGGTACAGAGGAACACTGAAGCTTTCTTT. The V call is TRBV28, the J call TRBJ1-1; D is uncertain. The germline V gene has CDR1 MDHEN and CDR2 SYDVKM. This CDR3 is built from 14 residues. Between the trimmed V and J ends, which lost 3 bases and 1 base, there was a span of 9 bases.

The rearrangement links TRBV5-1 to TRBJ1-4; 9 positions agree with TRBD1. The CDR3 is made up of 15 amino acids. The germline gives CDR1 SGHRS, CDR2 YFSETQ. Trimming removed 4 bases from V and 1 base from J; junction bases left unmatched: 2. CDR3 nucleotides: TGCGCCAGCAGCAGGACAGGGGAAACTAATGAAAAACTGTTTTTT. Its protein product is CASSRTGETNEKLFF.

V gene TRBV7-2 combines with J gene TRBJ2-7; D may match TRBD1 or TRBD2 (6 bases each). V lost 1 base, J lost 4 bases, and 11 bases lay in between. The germline gives CDR1 SGHTA, CDR2 FQGNSA. This CDR3 has 14 residues. The DNA for the CDR3 is TGTGCCAGCAGCTTAGGCACAGGGAGGTACGAGCAGTACTTC. Protein: CASSLGTGRYEQYF.

The chain employs TRBV5-1 and TRBJ2-5, with D perhaps TRBD1 (5 bases). Trimming removed 4 bases at V and 5 bases at J, with 12 bases between. The CDR3 loop spans 13 amino acids. Per the germline V gene, CDR1 is SGHRS and CDR2 is YFSETQ. DNA of the CDR3: TGCGCCAGCAGCCAAAGGGGCCGCGAGACCCAGTACTTC. It translates to CASSQRGRETQYF.